This T cell receptor (beta chain) was documented in a study of graft-versus-host responses after intestinal transplantation. Study overall: Each patient got anti-thymocyte globulin induction, then tacrolimus and steroids for roughly 3 years.

This CDR3 has 16 residues. Trimming left V 0 bases short and J 0 bases short, with 12 bases between. Germline-derived CDR1 and CDR2 are MNHEY and SVGAGI. General observations from the study: Within allografts, high graft-versus-host to host-versus-graft clonal ratios were seen among patients with graft-donor T cell macrochimerism.

This clone is a singleton in its sample. No antigen is known for it. Some clones are missing from TCRdb's copy, which holds only in-frame ones; the method was immunoSEQ multiplex PCR. The sample shows nearly 90,000 clones, roughly 80% of them seen only once. The sample consisted of unstimulated CD8+ T cells sorted from spleen or lymph node cells, taken before intestinal transplant. V gene TRBV6-5 combines with J gene TRBJ2-7; D unresolved. This TCR came from a human donor who received an intestinal transplant. The CDR3 spells CASSYSSGSGSYEQYF. DNA of the CDR3: TGTGCCAGCAGTTACTCGTCCGGGTCGGGCTCCTACGAGCAGTACTTC.